This T cell receptor (beta chain) was observed in a study of blood T cell dynamics during melanoma immunotherapy. Study-wide results and limits: Whether repertoire-driving clones were melanoma-specific could not be determined.

Every bulk PBMC sample received the same 350 ng of DNA. TCRdb keeps only in-frame clones here, not all; method: immunoSEQ multiplex PCR. The table has 10,000 to 15,000 clones, just over 85% seen once; the top ten hold less than 5.5%. As for time point: pre-treatment baseline. From germline, CDR1 is SGHDN and CDR2 FVKESK. CDR3 length equals 12 residues. Trimming took 4 bases from V and 6 from J, leaving 7 bases between them. This clone was observed a few times. The antigen remains unidentified. The chain joins TRBV14 to TRBJ2-4; D is unresolved. The material sequenced was blood, taken from a patient treated with checkpoint blockade. The receptor's source is a human donor with melanoma. The chain's CDR3 is CASSPGINIQYF. The CDR3 region has the DNA TGTGCCAGCAGCCCCGGAATAAACATTCAGTACTTC.